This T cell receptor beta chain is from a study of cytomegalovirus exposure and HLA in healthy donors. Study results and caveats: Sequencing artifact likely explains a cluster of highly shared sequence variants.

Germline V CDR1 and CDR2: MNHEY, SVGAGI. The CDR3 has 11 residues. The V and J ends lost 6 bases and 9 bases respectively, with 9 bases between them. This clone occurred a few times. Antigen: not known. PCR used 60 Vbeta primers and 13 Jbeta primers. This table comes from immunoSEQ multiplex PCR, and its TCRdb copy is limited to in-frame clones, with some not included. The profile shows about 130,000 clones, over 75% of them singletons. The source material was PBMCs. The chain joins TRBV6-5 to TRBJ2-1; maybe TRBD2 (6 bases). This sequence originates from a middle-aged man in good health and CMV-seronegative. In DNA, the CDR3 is TGTGCCAGCAGGCAGGGAGGTGAGCAGTTCTTC. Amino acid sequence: CASRQGGEQFF.